Below, 16 T cell receptor beta chains from the same sample are listed, as sequenced in a study of spatial heterogeneity in lung cancer. Time point indicated: sample taken at primary tumor resection. The sequenced material consisted of unsorted whole RNA from tumor, nontumor lung or frozen PBMC. TCRdb ran MiXCR on the 5' RACE reads and lists one entry per CDR3 protein. The table has about 82,000 distinct CDR3 sequences, over 10% seen once. The sequences come from PBMCs, collected at surgery. The source is a male donor with early-stage non-small cell lung cancer.

The chain recombines TRBV12-3 or TRBV12-4 with TRBJ2-7; D remains unclear. V lost 6 bases to trimming and J lost 5 bases, with 11 bases between them. The CDR3 runs 12 residues. This CDR3 reads CASSYLGNEQYF. The CDR3 DNA follows: TGTGCCAGCAGCTACTTGGGGAACGAGCAGTACTTC.

This clonotype showed up just a few times. The chain employs TRBV10-3 and TRBJ2-3; TRBD1 or TRBD2 may be the D gene (6 bases each). The CDR3 has 15 amino acids. V lost 4 bases, J lost 2 bases, and 13 bases lay in between. CDR1 ENHRY and CDR2 SYGVKD come from the germline V gene. CDR3 nucleotide sequence: TGTGCCATCAGTGGCCTGGGGGGCAACACAGATACGCAGTATTTT. Encoded protein: CAISGLGGNTDTQYF.

The rearrangement links TRBV20-1 to TRBJ2-7, with 7 bases aligning to TRBD2. The ends lost 5 bases at V and 2 bases at J; junction bases unmatched: 3. CDR3 length equals 12 residues. Germline CDR1 DFQATT, CDR2 SNEGSKA (reference sequence). CDR3 amino acids: CSAAGVTYEQYF. DNA for the CDR3: TGCAGTGCTGCGGGGGTTACCTACGAGCAGTACTTC.

Ten or more counts support this clonotype. The rearrangement joins TRBV7-2 to TRBJ2-7; 7 bases match TRBD2. Germline CDR1 SGHTA, CDR2 FQGNSA. CDR3 size: 14 residues. The V and J ends lost 5 bases and 4 bases, in that order; junction bases with no gene match: 8. CDR3 bases: TGTGCCAGCAGCGGGGCGCCTAGCGGATACGAGCAGTACTTC. Amino acids: CASSGAPSGYEQYF.

V usage is TRBV2 and J usage is TRBJ2-3, with TRBD1 matching 7 bases. This CDR3 comprises 14 residues. Germline V gene sequence: CDR1 SNHLY, CDR2 FYNNEI. V lost 2 bases, J lost 5 bases, and 4 bases stayed unmatched. The CDR3 DNA reads as TGTGCCAGCAGTGAACAGGGGGAAGGAGATACGCAGTATTTT. Its translation: CASSEQGEGDTQYF.

The V call is TRBV6-5, the J call TRBJ2-3; no definite D call. This CDR3 has 15 residues. Germline CDR1 is MNHEY and CDR2 is SVGAGI. The V end was cut by 0 bases, the J end by 1 base, with 8 bases between. CDR3 amino acids: CASSYSPAGTDTQYF. CDR3 nucleotides: TGTGCCAGCAGTTACTCGCCAGCAGGCACAGATACGCAGTATTTT.

The chain uses TRBV7-2 and TRBJ1-1; 8 nucleotides line up with TRBD1. The CDR3 extends over 15 amino acids. Trimming took 5 bases from V and 2 from J; bases not matched to a gene: 7. CDR1 is SGHTA and CDR2 is FQGNSA in the germline V gene. The CDR3 region is CASSLADRGNTEAFF. CDR3 in DNA: TGTGCCAGCAGCCTGGCAGACAGGGGAAACACTGAAGCTTTCTTT. The whole variable domain, filled in from reference TRBV7-2 and TRBJ1-1, reads GAGVSQSPSNKVTEKGKDVELRCDPISGHTALYWYRQSLGQGLEFLIYFQGNSAPDKSGLPSDRFSAERTGGSVSTLTIQRTQQEDSAVYLCASSLADRGNTEAFFGQGTRLTVV.

For the CDR3, the DNA is TGTGCCAGTAGTAACCAGGACAGGGTTGGCTACACCTTC. It translates to CASSNQDRVGYTF. V usage is TRBV19 and J usage is TRBJ1-2; 8 nucleotides line up with TRBD1. Unmatched junction bases numbered 5, after V lost 4 bases and J lost 7 bases. The CDR3 has 13 residues. The germline CDR1 and CDR2 sequences are LNHDA and SQIVND (reference sequence).

This sequence joins TRBV6-5 and TRBJ2-2, with 9 bases identical to TRBD2. From germline, CDR1 is MNHEY and CDR2 SVGAGI. The length of the CDR3 is 15 residues. V trimming: 4 bases; J trimming: 5 bases; junction bases outside the gene matches: 5. In DNA form, the CDR3 reads TGTGCCAGCAGTTGGAGTGCGGGGGGGACCGGGGAGCTGTTTTTT. Protein: CASSWSAGGTGELFF.

This clonotype was observed a handful of times. The V gene is TRBV4-1, the J gene TRBJ2-1; TRBD2 matches at 10 bases. CDR1 MGHRA and CDR2 YSYEKL come from the germline V gene. CDR3 length: 16 residues. V dropped 5 bases and J dropped 2; count of bases not matched to a gene: 6. CDR3 bases: TGCGCCAGCAGCTCCCTAGCGGGAGAGACCTACAATGAGCAGTTCTTC. The encoded protein is CASSSLAGETYNEQFF.

The chain employs TRBV7-3 and TRBJ2-6; no firm D call. Germline lookup yields CDR1 SGHTA and CDR2 FQGTGA. Deletions cut 6 bases from V and 2 bases from J, with 8 bases between. The CDR3 runs to 14 residues. CDR3 sequence (DNA): TGTGCCAGCAGGCAAGACCCTGGGGCCAACGTCCTGACTTTC. Protein: CASRQDPGANVLTF.

This clonotype was counted between two and nine times. This chain uses TRBV19 with TRBJ1-1; 12 bases match TRBD1. The germline V gene encodes CDR1 LNHDA and CDR2 SQIVND (reference sequence). Trimming took 5 bases from V and 4 from J; bases not matched to a gene: 11. This CDR3 region has 17 residues. CDR3 nucleotide sequence: TGTGCCAGTAGTTTCCTTGGGACAGGGGGCAGGGGCACTGAAGCTTTCTTT. This gives the protein CASSFLGTGGRGTEAFF.

This clonotype came up a few times. The genes are TRBV28 and TRBJ2-5; 8 bases fit TRBD1. In germline, CDR1 is MDHEN, CDR2 SYDVKM. The V and J ends lost 8 bases and 5 bases, in that order; junction bases with no gene match: 13. The CDR3 length is 15 residues. CDR3 region: CASYTGTGFQETQYF. The CDR3 DNA follows: TGTGCCAGCTATACCGGGACAGGCTTTCAGGAGACCCAGTACTTC. The full variable domain, its missing parts supplied by reference TRBV28 and TRBJ2-5, is DVKVTQSSRYLVKRTGEKVFLECVQDMDHENMFWYRQDPGLGLRLIYFSYDVKMKEKGDIPEGYSVSREKKERFSLILESASTNQTSMYLCASYTGTGFQETQYFGPGTRLLVL.

The chain links TRBV7-8 to TRBJ2-1, with 11 nucleotides matching TRBD2. The germline CDR1 and CDR2 sequences are SGHVS and FQNEAQ. J gave up 4 bases and V 5 bases, and 16 bases lay outside the gene matches. CDR3 size: 19 residues. The CDR3 sequence: CASSHRTTSGLAGYNEQFF. CDR3 nucleotides: TGTGCCAGCAGCCATCGGACCACATCCGGACTAGCGGGTTACAATGAGCAGTTCTTC.

V gene TRBV6-5 combines with J gene TRBJ1-3; 8 bases match TRBD1. CDR1 and CDR2 from the germline V gene are MNHEY and SVGAGI. The CDR3 consists of 18 residues. Trimming cost V 4 bases and J 0 bases; bases outside gene matches: 11. CDR3 in DNA: TGTGCCAGCAGTTCCAACTCCAGGGGGCCCAGCTCTGGAAACACCATATATTTT. Protein: CASSSNSRGPSSGNTIYF.

This rearrangement joins TRBV5-1 to TRBJ1-2; 8 nucleotides match TRBD1. CDR1 is SGHRS and CDR2 is YFSETQ in the germline V gene. Trimming removed 4 bases from V and 8 bases from J; junction bases left unmatched: 16. There are 16 residues in the CDR3. DNA of the CDR3: TGCGCCAGCAGCCTCGGACAGGGAGCCCGCTCCAAGGGCTACACCTTC. Protein sequence: CASSLGQGARSKGYTF. Supplemented by reference TRBV5-1 and TRBJ1-2, the full variable domain reads KAGVTQTPRYLIKTRGQQVTLSCSPISGHRSVSWYQQTPGQGLQFLFEYFSETQRNKGNFPGRFSGRQFSNSRSEMNVSTLELGDSALYLCASSLGQGARSKGYTFGSGTRLTVV.